The rows below give T cell receptor beta chains drawn from one sample of a study of blood T cell repertoires in COVID-19. Method: immunoSEQ multiplex PCR; TCRdb's copy keeps in-frame clones and lacks some. The table lists 250,000 to 300,000 clones, approximately 91% of them singletons. Input material: peripheral blood. These TCRs come from a woman aged 25 to 45 with acute or convalescent COVID-19. CDR3s include the opening cysteine and the closing phenylalanine or tryptophan. The D gene is left open where the match is weak. Only part of the rows carry a size: once, few, many, or a class if the clone is expanded.

V gene,J gene,CDR3 length,clone size,D gene,CDR3 protein,CDR3 DNA
TRBV3-1/TRBV3-2,TRBJ2-3,12,NA,NA,CASSWSEDTQYF,TGTGCCAGCAGCTGGTCGGAGGATACGCAGTATTTT
TRBV30,TRBJ1-6,15,NA,TRBD1,CAWSPGGTGPSPLHF,TGTGCCTGGAGTCCTGGAGGGACAGGGCCTTCACCCCTCCACTTT
TRBV6-2/TRBV6-3,TRBJ1-1,15,NA,NA,CASSYRSTFNTEAFF,TGTGCCAGCAGTTACCGGTCGACATTTAACACTGAAGCTTTCTTT
TRBV29-1,TRBJ2-5,12,NA,TRBD2,CSALAGVETQYF,TGCAGCGCTTTAGCGGGAGTAGAGACCCAGTACTTC
TRBV24-1,TRBJ1-5,12,NA,NA,CATSDPNQPQHF,TGTGCCACCAGTGATCCAAATCAGCCCCAGCATTTT
TRBV30,TRBJ1-2,15,NA,TRBD1,CAWKTDRGLGYGYTF,TGTGCCTGGAAGACAGACAGGGGGCTGGGGTATGGCTACACCTTC
TRBV11-3,TRBJ2-7,15,NA,TRBD1,CASSFGWDRDYEQYF,TGTGCCAGCAGCTTTGGGTGGGACAGGGATTACGAGCAGTACTTC
TRBV7-9,TRBJ2-2,16,few,TRBD2,CASSRFGLAGSGELFF,TGTGCCAGCAGCCGGTTCGGACTAGCGGGTTCCGGGGAGCTGTTTTTT
TRBV5-1,TRBJ2-7,14,NA,NA,CASSLGSGSYEQYF,TGCGCCAGCAGCTTGGGGTCAGGTTCCTACGAGCAGTACTTC
TRBV15,TRBJ1-4,15,NA,TRBD1,CATSRVGTGNEKLFF,TGTGCCACCAGCAGAGTTGGGACAGGGAATGAAAAACTGTTTTTT
TRBV29-1,TRBJ2-3,14,NA,TRBD2,CSAEAGDRTDTQYF,TGCAGCGCTGAGGCGGGGGACCGCACAGATACGCAGTATTTT
TRBV10-2,TRBJ2-6,15,NA,TRBD1,CASSAQGSGANVLTF,TGCGCCAGCAGTGCACAGGGGTCTGGGGCCAACGTCCTGACTTTC
TRBV9,TRBJ2-7,17,NA,TRBD2,CASSVGLAGVDSYEQYF,TGTGCCAGCAGCGTAGGACTAGCGGGAGTCGACTCCTACGAGCAGTACTTC
TRBV5-1,TRBJ1-5,14,NA,TRBD1,CASSLGTGNQPQHF,TGCGCCAGCAGCCTCGGGACAGGGAATCAGCCCCAGCATTTT
TRBV7-9,TRBJ2-7,12,NA,TRBD1,CASSFTGAEQYF,TGTGCCAGCAGTTTCACAGGGGCGGAGCAGTACTTC
TRBV27,TRBJ2-3,14,NA,TRBD1,CASSKGQGVGTQYF,TGTGCCAGCAGTAAGGGACAGGGGGTCGGTACGCAGTATTTT
TRBV6-5,TRBJ1-3,15,NA,NA,CASSYTAVSGNTIYF,TGTGCCAGCAGTTACACAGCCGTCTCTGGAAACACCATATATTTT
TRBV5-7,TRBJ2-5,13,NA,NA,CASSYRTAETQYF,TGTGCCAGCAGCTACCGGACAGCGGAGACCCAGTACTTC
TRBV6-5,TRBJ2-7,15,NA,TRBD1,CASSYTGDRGKKQYF,TGTGCCAGCAGTTACACCGGGGACAGGGGGAAAAAGCAGTACTTC
TRBV2,TRBJ2-7,14,NA,TRBD2,CASTTSGGLYEQYF,TGTGCCAGCACCACTAGCGGAGGCCTCTACGAGCAGTACTTC